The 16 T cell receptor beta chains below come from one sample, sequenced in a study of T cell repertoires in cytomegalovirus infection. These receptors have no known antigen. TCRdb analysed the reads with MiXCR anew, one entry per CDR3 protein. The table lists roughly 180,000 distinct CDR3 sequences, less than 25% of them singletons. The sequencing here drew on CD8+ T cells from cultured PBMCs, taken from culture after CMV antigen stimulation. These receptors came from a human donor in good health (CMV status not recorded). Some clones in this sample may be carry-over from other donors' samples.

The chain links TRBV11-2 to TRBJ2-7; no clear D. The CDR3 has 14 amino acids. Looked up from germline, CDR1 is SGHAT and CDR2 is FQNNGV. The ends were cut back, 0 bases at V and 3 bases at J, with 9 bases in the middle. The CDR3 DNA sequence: TGTGCCAGCAGCTTAGAGGTAGATCACTACGAGCAGTACTTC. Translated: CASSLEVDHYEQYF.

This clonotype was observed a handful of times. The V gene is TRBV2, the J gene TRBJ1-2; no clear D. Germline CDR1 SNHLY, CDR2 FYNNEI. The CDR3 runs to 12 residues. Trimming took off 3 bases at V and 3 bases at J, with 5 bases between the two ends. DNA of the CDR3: TGTGCCAGCAGTGACGGATACTATGGCTACACCTTC. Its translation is CASSDGYYGYTF.

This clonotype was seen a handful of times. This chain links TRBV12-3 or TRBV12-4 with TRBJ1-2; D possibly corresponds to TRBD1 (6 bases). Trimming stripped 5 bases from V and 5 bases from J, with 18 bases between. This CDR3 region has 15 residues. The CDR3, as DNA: TGTGCCAGCAGTCGCCAGGACAGTGAAATTTATGGCTACACCTTC. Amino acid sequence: CASSRQDSEIYGYTF.

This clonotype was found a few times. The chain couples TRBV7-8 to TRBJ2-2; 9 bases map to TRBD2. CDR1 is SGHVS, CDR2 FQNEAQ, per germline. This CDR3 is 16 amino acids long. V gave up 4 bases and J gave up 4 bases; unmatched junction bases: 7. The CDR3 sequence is CASSYGLAGTTGELFF. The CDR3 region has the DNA TGTGCCAGCAGCTATGGTCTAGCGGGGACCACCGGGGAGCTGTTTTTT.

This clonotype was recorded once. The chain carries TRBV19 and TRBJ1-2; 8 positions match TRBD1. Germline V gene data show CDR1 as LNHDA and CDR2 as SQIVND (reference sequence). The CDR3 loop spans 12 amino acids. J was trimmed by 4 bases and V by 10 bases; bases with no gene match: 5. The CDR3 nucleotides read TGTGCCACAGGACAGGGCTTCTATGGCTACACCTTC. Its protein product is CATGQGFYGYTF.

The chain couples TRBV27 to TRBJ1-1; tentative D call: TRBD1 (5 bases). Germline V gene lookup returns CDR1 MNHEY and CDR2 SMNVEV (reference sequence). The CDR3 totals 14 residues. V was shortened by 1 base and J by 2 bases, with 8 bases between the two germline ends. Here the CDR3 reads CASSLWQGNTEAFF. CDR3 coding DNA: TGTGCCAGCAGTTTATGGCAGGGCAACACTGAAGCTTTCTTT.

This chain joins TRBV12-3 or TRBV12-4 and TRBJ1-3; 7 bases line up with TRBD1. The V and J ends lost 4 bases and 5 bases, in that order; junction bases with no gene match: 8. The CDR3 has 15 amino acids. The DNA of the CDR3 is TGTGCCAGCAGTTCCGGACAGGTACCGAGAAACACCATATATTTT. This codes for CASSSGQVPRNTIYF.

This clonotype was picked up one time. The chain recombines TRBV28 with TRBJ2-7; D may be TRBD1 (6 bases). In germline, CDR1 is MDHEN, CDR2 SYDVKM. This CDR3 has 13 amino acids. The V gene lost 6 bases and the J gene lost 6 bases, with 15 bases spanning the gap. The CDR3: CASSLTGIGEQYF. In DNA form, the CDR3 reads TGTGCCAGCAGCTTAACAGGGATAGGCGAGCAGTACTTC.

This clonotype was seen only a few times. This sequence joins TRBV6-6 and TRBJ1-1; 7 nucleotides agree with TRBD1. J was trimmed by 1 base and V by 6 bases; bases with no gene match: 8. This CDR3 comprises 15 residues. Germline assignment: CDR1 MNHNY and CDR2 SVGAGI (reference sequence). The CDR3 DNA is TGTGCCAGCAGACCAGACAGGGTGGGGAACACTGAAGCTTTCTTT. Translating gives CASRPDRVGNTEAFF.

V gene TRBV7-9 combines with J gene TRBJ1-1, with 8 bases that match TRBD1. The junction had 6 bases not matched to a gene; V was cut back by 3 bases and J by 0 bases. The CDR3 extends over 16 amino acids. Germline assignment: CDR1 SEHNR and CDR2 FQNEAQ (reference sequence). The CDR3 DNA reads TGTGCCAGCAGCTTCCCCCAACAGGGGGTGAACACTGAAGCTTTCTTT. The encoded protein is CASSFPQQGVNTEAFF.

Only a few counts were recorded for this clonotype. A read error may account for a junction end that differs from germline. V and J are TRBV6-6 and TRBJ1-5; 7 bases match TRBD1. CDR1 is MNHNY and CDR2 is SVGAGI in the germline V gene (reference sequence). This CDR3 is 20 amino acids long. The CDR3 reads CASNYPRQGEFTHSNQPQHF. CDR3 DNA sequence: TGTGCCAGCAATTACCCACGCCAGGGGGAGTTCACCCATAGCAATCAGCCCCAGCATTTT.

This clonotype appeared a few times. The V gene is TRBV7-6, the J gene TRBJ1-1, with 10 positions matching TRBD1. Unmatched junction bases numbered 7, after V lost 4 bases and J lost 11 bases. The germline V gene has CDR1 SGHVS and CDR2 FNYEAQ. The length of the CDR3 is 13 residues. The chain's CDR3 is CASSWGGTGDAFF. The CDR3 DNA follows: TGTGCCAGCAGCTGGGGGGGGACAGGGGACGCTTTCTTT.

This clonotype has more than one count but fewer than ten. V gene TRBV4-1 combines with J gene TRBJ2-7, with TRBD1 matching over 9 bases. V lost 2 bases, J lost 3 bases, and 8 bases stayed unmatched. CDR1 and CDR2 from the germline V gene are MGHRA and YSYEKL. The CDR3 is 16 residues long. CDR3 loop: CASSQTGLDRGYEQYF. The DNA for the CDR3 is TGCGCCAGCAGCCAAACAGGACTGGACAGGGGCTACGAGCAGTACTTC.

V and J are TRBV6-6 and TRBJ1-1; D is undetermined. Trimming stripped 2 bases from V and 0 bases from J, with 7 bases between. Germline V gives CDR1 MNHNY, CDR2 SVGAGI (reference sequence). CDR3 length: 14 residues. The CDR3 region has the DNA TGTGCCAGCAGTTACGGGATCATGAACACTGAAGCTTTCTTT. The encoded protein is CASSYGIMNTEAFF.

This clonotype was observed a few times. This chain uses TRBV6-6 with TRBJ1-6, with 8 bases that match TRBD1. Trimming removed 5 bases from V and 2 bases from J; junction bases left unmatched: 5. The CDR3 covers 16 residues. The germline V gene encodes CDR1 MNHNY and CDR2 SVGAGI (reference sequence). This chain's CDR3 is CASSETGVPYNSPLHF. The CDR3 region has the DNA TGTGCCAGCAGTGAGACAGGGGTCCCCTATAATTCACCCCTCCACTTT.

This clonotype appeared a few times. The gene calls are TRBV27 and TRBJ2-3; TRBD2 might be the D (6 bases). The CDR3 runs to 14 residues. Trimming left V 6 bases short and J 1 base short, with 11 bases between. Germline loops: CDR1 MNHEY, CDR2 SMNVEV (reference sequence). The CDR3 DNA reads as TGTGCCAGCAGCTTCTCGGGGGGCACAGATACGCAGTATTTT. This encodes CASSFSGGTDTQYF.